This T cell receptor (beta chain) was recovered during a study of blood T cell repertoires in COVID-19 (dated by TCRdb to the early 2020s). With regard to the full study: Collaborator samples came from the United States, Italy and Spain and covered acute and convalescent phases of COVID-19. The material from the prospective study consisted of cDNA or gDNA derived from T cells, B-cell-depleted T cells, or PBMCs. The dataset comprised deeply sampled blood TCRbeta repertoires from subjects exposed to, actively infected with, or recovered from COVID-19. The repertoires were made available in a free public database intended to serve as a resource for research on the immune response to SARS-CoV-2. The samples were drawn from two sources: the first 160 participants of the ongoing ImmuneRACE study, and approximately 1,300 subjects contributed by 6 global collaborators. Nearly every sample came with metadata listing a de-identified subject ID, COVID-19 status, age in years and sex. Where HLA class I and class II types were available, the types were taken from metadata supplied by the sample provider, not from assay-based typing.

Overall study results and their limits: The quantity of clinical and demographic metadata differed by source and by participant and was supplied without curation.

Collaborating institutions collected whole blood in K2EDTA tubes following their own protocols. For TCRbeta analysis, collaborator samples were shipped as frozen whole blood, as isolated PBMCs, or as DNA extracted from either sample type. This clone was seen just once. Its antigen remains undetermined. No quality values exist for individual bases; no much larger clone is one base distant. The immunoSEQ Assay, a bias-controlled multiplex PCR, was used to amplify TCRbeta CDR3 regions from genomic DNA. From the authors' description of their analysis: The number of nucleated cells in each sample was estimated from the amplification of reference gene primers within the assay. To quantify the absolute abundance of each unique TCRbeta CDR3 rearrangement, sequence reads were collapsed and filtered. Productive Simpson clonality was computed per sample as the square root of Simpson's diversity index over productive rearrangements. Held by TCRdb, this immuneACCESS table contains in-frame sequences only and omits some clones. Under half of the omission traces to an unresolved V gene where checked; the cause of the rest is unknown. V, J and clone size reflect that table, while D and trimming were determined from the DNA. The sample yields more than 90,000 clones; 85% were counted once. The top ten constitute roughly 40% of the sample.

Taken from cysteine to phenylalanine, the CDR3 has 13 residues. Only the CDR3 DNA is retained, 39 bases long and in frame from the first base. The junction carries 16 bases between V and J, which are trimmed by 7 bases and 4 bases respectively. CDR1 and CDR2, looked up from the germline V gene, are SQVTM and ANQGSEA. Sequenced: peripheral blood. The TCR was taken from a man at least 80 years old with acute or convalescent COVID-19. The chain is made from TRBV29-1 and TRBJ1-2, with no D gene named confidently. In nucleotides, the sequence is TGCAGCGCACAAAGGGAGAACTTCTATGGCTACACCTTC. Translated, it reads CSAQRENFYGYTF.